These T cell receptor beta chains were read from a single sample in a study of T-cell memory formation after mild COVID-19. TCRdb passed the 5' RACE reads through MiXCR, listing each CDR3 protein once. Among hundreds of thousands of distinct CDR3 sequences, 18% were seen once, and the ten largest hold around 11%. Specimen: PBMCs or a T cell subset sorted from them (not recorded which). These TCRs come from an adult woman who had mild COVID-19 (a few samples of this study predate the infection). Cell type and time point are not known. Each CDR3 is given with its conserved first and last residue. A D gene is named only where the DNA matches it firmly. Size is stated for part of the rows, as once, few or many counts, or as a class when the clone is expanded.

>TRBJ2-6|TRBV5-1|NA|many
CASSLNGANVLTF
TGCGCCAGCAGTCTGAATGGGGCCAACGTCCTGACTTTC
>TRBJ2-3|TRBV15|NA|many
CATSRERIDTQYF
TGTGCCACCAGCAGAGAACGGATAGATACGCAGTATTTT
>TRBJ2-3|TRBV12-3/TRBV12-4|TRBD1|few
CASTTGTGNLDTQYF
TGTGCCAGCACCACCGGGACAGGGAATTTGGATACGCAGTATTTT
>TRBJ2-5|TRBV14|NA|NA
CASSQVGSPRSQYF
TGTGCCAGCAGCCAAGTTGGGAGCCCAAGGTCCCAGTACTTC
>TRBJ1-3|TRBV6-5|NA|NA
CASSWTISGNTIYF
TGTGCCAGCAGTTGGACAATCTCTGGAAACACCATATATTTT
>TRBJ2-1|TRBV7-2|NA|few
CASSLTIGTWDNEQFF
TGTGCCAGCAGCTTAACCATCGGGACTTGGGACAATGAGCAGTTCTTC
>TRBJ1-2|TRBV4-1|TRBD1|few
CASSQDSSGRGLYGYTF
TGCGCCAGCAGCCAAGATTCTTCGGGCAGGGGGCTTTATGGCTACACCTTC
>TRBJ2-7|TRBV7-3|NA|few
CASSLIGPAGPGEQYF
TGTGCCAGCAGCTTAATTGGCCCGGCGGGACCAGGCGAGCAGTACTTC
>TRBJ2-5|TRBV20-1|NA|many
CSARRNQGLETQYF
TGCAGTGCTCGGAGGAATCAGGGGCTGGAGACCCAGTACTTC
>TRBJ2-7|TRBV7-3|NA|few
CASSFDGDEQYF
TGTGCCAGCAGCTTCGACGGGGACGAGCAGTACTTC
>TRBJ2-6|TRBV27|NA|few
CASSSRTYSGANVLTF
TGTGCCAGCAGTTCCAGGACGTACTCTGGGGCCAACGTCCTGACTTTC
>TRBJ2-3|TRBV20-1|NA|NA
CSARDRGSLTQYF
TGCAGTGCTAGAGATCGTGGATCCCTTACGCAGTATTTT
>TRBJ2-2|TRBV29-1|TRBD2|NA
CSVRTSGSTGELFF
TGCAGCGTACGGACTAGCGGGTCCACCGGGGAGCTGTTTTTT
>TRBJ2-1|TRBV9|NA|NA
CASSVEVAVYNEQFF
TGTGCCAGCAGCGTAGAAGTAGCCGTCTACAATGAGCAGTTCTTC
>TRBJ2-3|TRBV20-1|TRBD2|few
CSARPTGLARADTQYF
TGCAGTGCTAGACCGACAGGACTAGCCCGCGCAGATACGCAGTATTTT
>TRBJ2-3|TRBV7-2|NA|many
CASSPGRITDTQYF
TGTGCCAGCTCCCCGGGACGAATCACAGATACGCAGTATTTT
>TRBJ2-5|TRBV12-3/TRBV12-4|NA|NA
CASSLVEWETQYF
TGTGCCAGCAGTTTAGTAGAGTGGGAGACCCAGTACTTC
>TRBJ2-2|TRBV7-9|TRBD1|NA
CASSSPAGGRTGELFF
TGTGCCAGCAGCTCCCCGGCAGGGGGCCGAACCGGGGAGCTGTTTTTT
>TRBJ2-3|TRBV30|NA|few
CAWCLGGAATDTQYF
TGTGCCTGGTGTTTAGGGGGAGCGGCCACAGATACGCAGTATTTT
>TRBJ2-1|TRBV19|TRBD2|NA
CASSMGLARNEQFF
TGTGCCAGTAGTATGGGACTAGCGAGAAATGAGCAGTTCTTC
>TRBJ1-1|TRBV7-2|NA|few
CASSLAGNYMNTEAFF
TGTGCCAGCAGCTTGGCAGGTAACTACATGAACACTGAAGCTTTCTTT
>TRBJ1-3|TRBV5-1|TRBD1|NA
CASRSGGGGTVSGNTIYF
TGCGCCAGCAGATCCGGGGGCGGCGGGACAGTCTCTGGAAACACCATATATTTT
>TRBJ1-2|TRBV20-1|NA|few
CSAPGSTGPSGYTF
TGCAGTGCTCCTGGGTCCACAGGACCTTCTGGCTACACCTTC
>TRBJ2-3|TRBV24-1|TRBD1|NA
CATRDRETDTQYF
TGTGCCACCAGGGACAGGGAGACAGATACGCAGTATTTT
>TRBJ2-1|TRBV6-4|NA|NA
CASSGNSLVSYNEQFF
TGTGCCAGCAGTGGGAACTCCCTCGTCTCCTACAATGAGCAGTTCTTC